Listed below are T cell receptor beta chains from one sample, sequenced in a study of human CD8 memory T cell subsets. Using the 5' RACE reads, TCRdb records one entry per CDR3 protein without DNA. This listing includes more than 6,500 distinct CDR3 sequences. Sequencing used CD8+ T cells from PBMCs. The source of these receptors is a human donor in good health. CDR3s include the opening cysteine and the closing phenylalanine or tryptophan. Fields, in order: clone size, V gene, J gene, CDR3 protein. The size field is filled for only some rows; it gives once, few, many or a size class.

.	TRBV12-3/TRBV12-4	TRBJ2-7	CASSSSYEQYF
medium-sized	TRBV12-3/TRBV12-4	TRBJ2-1	CASSLGVYNEQFF
medium-sized	TRBV3-1	TRBJ1-3	CASSQEESSGNTIYF
.	TRBV12-3/TRBV12-4	TRBJ2-1	CASSTPDYGNEQFF
.	TRBV29-1	TRBJ2-1	CSVDRGHNEQFF
.	TRBV7-9	TRBJ2-1	CASSGGTAYNEQFF
medium-sized	TRBV4-3	TRBJ1-1	CASSQDRTGPNTEAFF
.	TRBV4-2	TRBJ2-7	CASSTRTGNEQYF
.	TRBV2	TRBJ2-2	CASRTGSYYTGELFF
.	TRBV6-5	TRBJ1-1	CASSYFGETTEAFF
.	TRBV5-4	TRBJ2-2	CASSLDLAEVTGELFF
.	TRBV20-1	TRBJ2-3	CSARGSSADTQYF
.	TRBV3-1	TRBJ2-7	CASSQSDTFYEQYF
.	TRBV29-1	TRBJ2-7	CSVAGRTVPENEQYF
.	TRBV7-3	TRBJ1-1	CASSGWNTEAFF
.	TRBV7-7	TRBJ2-5	CASSSTGQETQYF